A single sample is the source of the 25 T cell receptor beta chains below, sequenced in a study of blood T cell repertoires in COVID-19. Here immunoSEQ multiplex PCR was the method, and the copy in TCRdb shows in-frame clones only, minus some. The sample records under 250,000 clones, 75% to 85% being singletons. Sequencing input: peripheral blood. Receptors were obtained from a woman between 35 and 50 years old with COVID-19, enrolled during active disease.

The rearrangement joins TRBV11-2 to TRBJ2-3, with 8 positions matching TRBD1. The CDR3 loop spans 14 amino acids. The germline gives CDR1 SGHAT, CDR2 FQNNGV. J gave up 5 bases and V 3 bases, and 4 bases lay outside the gene matches. CDR3: CASSFYTGGDTQYF. The CDR3 nucleotides are TGTGCCAGCAGCTTCTATACAGGGGGAGATACGCAGTATTTT.

J is TRBJ2-1 and V is TRBV3-1 (or the pseudogene TRBV3-2), with D possibly TRBD2 on 6 matching bases. V gave up 4 bases and J gave up 2 bases, with 9 bases separating them. The CDR3 totals 14 residues. CDR1 LGHDT and CDR2 YNNKEL come from the germline V gene (reference sequence). CDR3 sequence (DNA): TGTGCCAGCAGCCCCTCGGGGGCCTACAATGAGCAGTTCTTC. Protein: CASSPSGAYNEQFF.

This clone was detected only a few times. The V call is TRBV5-6, the J call TRBJ1-2; weak D call: TRBD1 (6 bases). V was clipped by 4 bases and J by 1 base, with 11 bases between them. Germline V gene lookup returns CDR1 SGHDT and CDR2 YYEEEE. There are 14 residues in the CDR3. The CDR3 coding sequence is TGTGCCAGCAGCCCCTTGGACAGTAACTATGGCTACACCTTC. Amino acids: CASSPLDSNYGYTF.

This chain joins TRBV20-1 and TRBJ2-1; possibly TRBD2 for D (6 bases). The V end lost 3 bases, the J end lost 0 bases, and 12 bases lay between the germline ends. Germline V gives CDR1 DFQATT, CDR2 SNEGSKA (reference sequence). The CDR3 is 15 residues long. In DNA form, the CDR3 reads TGCAGTGCTAGTCAGGCGGGGAGCTCCTACAATGAGCAGTTCTTC. Its protein is CSASQAGSSYNEQFF.

V and J are TRBV11-2 and TRBJ1-2; TRBD1 matches 9 bases. V lost 5 bases, J lost 5 bases, and 12 bases stayed unmatched. CDR3 size: 16 residues. CDR1 SGHAT and CDR2 FQNNGV come from the germline V gene. This CDR3 is CASSAPGQGPFYGYTF. In DNA form, the CDR3 reads TGTGCCAGCAGCGCACCAGGACAGGGGCCCTTTTATGGCTACACCTTC.

The table lists this clone with a few counts. The V gene is TRBV5-6, the J gene TRBJ2-5, with TRBD1 matching over 8 bases. The CDR3 is made up of 16 amino acids. The trim removed 5 bases at V and 2 bases at J, leaving 11 bases unmatched. From germline, CDR1 is SGHDT and CDR2 YYEEEE. The CDR3 region is CASRGSLGTGQETQYF. The CDR3 bases are TGTGCCAGCAGGGGCTCTTTAGGGACAGGACAAGAGACCCAGTACTTC.

This chain uses TRBV9 with TRBJ1-4, with unresolved D. The germline V and J ends were trimmed by 4 bases and 0 bases, with 19 bases remaining between them. The CDR3 spans 18 residues. Germline CDR1 and CDR2: SGDLS and YYNGEE. CDR3 bases: TGTGCCAGCAGCCCTCGCGGGTCCGGGAAATCAACTAATGAAAAACTGTTTTTT. Translating gives CASSPRGSGKSTNEKLFF. Using reference TRBV9 and TRBJ1-4 for the parts outside the CDR3, the full variable domain is DSGVTQTPKHLITATGQRVTLRCSPRSGDLSVYWYQQSLDQGLQFLIQYYNGEERAKGNILERFSAQQFPDLHSELNLSSLELGDSALYFCASSPRGSGKSTNEKLFFGSGTQLSVL.

This rearrangement joins TRBV11-3 to TRBJ2-1; 15 bases match TRBD2. Losses at the gene ends were 5 bases for V and 9 bases for J; bases not matched to a gene: 5. The CDR3 length is 15 residues. CDR1 is SGHNT and CDR2 is YENEEA in the germline V gene. CDR3 in DNA: TGTGCCAGCAGCGGGACTAGCGGGAGGTGGAGTGAGCAGTTCTTC. Translated, it gives CASSGTSGRWSEQFF.

V gene TRBV5-1 combines with J gene TRBJ1-4; 8 bases are shared with TRBD1. The CDR3 has 16 residues. The germline CDR1 and CDR2 sequences are SGHRS and YFSETQ. V dropped 5 bases and J dropped 8; count of bases not matched to a gene: 14. The CDR3 is CASSSGQGGLREKLFF. CDR3 nucleotides: TGCGCCAGCAGTTCTGGACAGGGTGGTCTGAGAGAAAAACTGTTTTTT. Full variable domain (remainder filled in from reference TRBV5-1 and TRBJ1-4): KAGVTQTPRYLIKTRGQQVTLSCSPISGHRSVSWYQQTPGQGLQFLFEYFSETQRNKGNFPGRFSGRQFSNSRSEMNVSTLELGDSALYLCASSSGQGGLREKLFFGSGTQLSVL.

The sample holds many counts of this clone. The CDR3 sequence is CASTRGTSGGFTGELFF. The CDR3 DNA sequence: TGTGCCAGCACCCGTGGGACTAGCGGGGGATTTACCGGGGAGCTGTTTTTT. The chain combines TRBV4-2 with TRBJ2-2; 14 bases match TRBD2. J was trimmed by 5 bases and V by 7 bases; bases with no gene match: 9. This CDR3 spans 17 amino acids. Germline CDR1 LGHNA, CDR2 YNFKEQ.

The gene calls are TRBV29-1 and TRBJ2-3, with 7 bases fitting TRBD2. The CDR3 totals 15 residues. V was pared by 7 bases and J by 1 base, with 11 bases of the junction left unmatched. Germline V gives CDR1 SQVTM, CDR2 ANQGSEA. The CDR3 region is CSASGRGLGTDTQYF. The CDR3 DNA reads as TGCAGCGCATCAGGGAGGGGACTCGGCACAGATACGCAGTATTTT.

The CDR3 spells CASSKSGGAETYNEQFF. The CDR3 nucleotides read TGTGCCAGCAGCAAGAGCGGGGGGGCCGAAACCTACAATGAGCAGTTCTTC. The rearrangement links TRBV7-8 to TRBJ2-1; TRBD2 matches at 10 bases. CDR1 is SGHVS, CDR2 FQNEAQ, per germline. The CDR3 length is 17 residues. J gave up 2 bases and V 5 bases, and 9 bases lay outside the gene matches.

This chain uses TRBV2 with TRBJ2-1; 9 bases map to TRBD1. The CDR3 spans 13 residues. Germline-derived CDR1 and CDR2 are SNHLY and FYNNEI. V trimming: 8 bases; J trimming: 5 bases; junction bases outside the gene matches: 4. CDR3 nucleotides: TGTGCCAGCTCGGGACAGGGCCACAATGAGCAGTTCTTC. This codes for CASSGQGHNEQFF.

This clone was recorded once. The V gene is TRBV19, the J gene TRBJ2-7; 7 nucleotides line up with TRBD2. CDR1 LNHDA and CDR2 SQIVND come from the germline V gene (reference sequence). There are 15 residues in the CDR3. J was trimmed by 4 bases and V by 3 bases; bases with no gene match: 9. The CDR3 DNA follows: TGTGCCAGTAGTATCACGGGGAGGGAGGAGTACGAGCAGTACTTC. Amino acid sequence: CASSITGREEYEQYF.

This clone has only one observation. The J gene is TRBJ1-5, the V gene TRBV20-1; 7 bases line up with TRBD1. V lost 3 bases to trimming and J lost 2 bases; unmatched junction nucleotides: 10. This CDR3 is built from 16 residues. Germline CDR1 reads DFQATT; CDR2 reads SNEGSKA (reference sequence). In DNA form, the CDR3 reads TGCAGTGCTAGTACCGGAGGAGGGGGCGGCAATCAGCCCCAGCATTTT. Protein product: CSASTGGGGGNQPQHF.

The CDR3 is CASSQELGIWMMNTEAFF. In DNA form, the CDR3 reads TGTGCCAGCAGCCAAGAACTAGGGATTTGGATGATGAACACTGAAGCTTTCTTT. The chain has TRBV14 and TRBJ1-1; D is ambiguous. Trimming took 0 bases from V and 0 from J, leaving 17 bases between them. Germline values: CDR1 SGHDN, CDR2 FVKESK. CDR3 size: 18 residues.

The chain is built from TRBV11-3 and TRBJ2-3, with D possibly matching TRBD2 (6 bases). This CDR3 contains 15 residues. The germline V and J ends were trimmed by 1 base and 4 bases, with 12 bases remaining between them. Per germline, CDR1 SGHNT and CDR2 YENEEA. The CDR3 here is CASSLGNGGPDTQYF. CDR3 sequence (DNA): TGTGCCAGCAGCTTAGGTAACGGAGGGCCAGATACGCAGTATTTT. The full variable domain, completed using reference TRBV11-3 and TRBJ2-3, is EAGVVQSPRYKIIEKKQPVAFWCNPISGHNTLYWYLQNLGQGPELLIRYENEEAVDDSQLPKDRFSAERLKGVDSTLKIQPAELGDSAVYLCASSLGNGGPDTQYFGPGTRLTVL.

A single count supports this clone. The genes are TRBV6-5 and TRBJ2-7, with 10 bases lining up with TRBD1. The trim removed 4 bases at V and 4 bases at J, leaving 7 bases unmatched. Germline V gene lookup returns CDR1 MNHEY and CDR2 SVGAGI. This CDR3 spans 15 amino acids. The CDR3 here is CASSSLDRGAYEQYF. The CDR3 DNA reads as TGTGCCAGCAGTTCCTTGGACAGGGGGGCGTACGAGCAGTACTTC.

This clone is a singleton in its sample. The rearrangement joins TRBV6-5 to TRBJ2-5; 7 nucleotides align to TRBD1. The germline V gene has CDR1 MNHEY and CDR2 SVGAGI. Trimming removed 2 bases from V and 3 bases from J; junction bases left unmatched: 3. CDR3 length: 14 amino acids. This CDR3 is CASSYTGTEETQYF. The CDR3 nucleotides are TGTGCCAGCAGTTACACTGGGACAGAAGAGACCCAGTACTTC.

Points on this clone: The sample has other DNA sequences that encode this CDR3 too. DNA of the CDR3: TGCAGCGTTCGCGGGGGGCAAGAGACCCAGTACTTC. Translated: CSVRGGQETQYF. The chain couples TRBV29-1 to TRBJ2-5, with 8 bases aligning to TRBD2. In germline, CDR1 is SQVTM, CDR2 ANQGSEA. Trimming at V came to 5 bases and at J to 2 bases, leaving 1 base not matched to a gene. This CDR3 spans 12 amino acids.

This clone has only one observation. The chain carries TRBV29-1 and TRBJ1-1; perhaps TRBD1 as D (5 bases). This CDR3 is built from 13 residues. Looked up from germline, CDR1 is SQVTM and CDR2 is ANQGSEA. V was pared by 5 bases and J by 1 base, with 11 bases between. The CDR3 nucleotides are TGCAGCGTTAGCTTGGGGGGGAACACTGAAGCTTTCTTT. Translated: CSVSLGGNTEAFF.

V gene TRBV30 combines with J gene TRBJ2-6; 9 nucleotides agree with TRBD1. Germline V lookup: CDR1 GTSNPN, CDR2 SVGIG (reference sequence). The CDR3 contains 17 residues. V lost 4 bases to trimming and J lost 1 base; unmatched junction nucleotides: 8. CDR3 sequence reads: CAWNGQGRLSGANVLTF. CDR3 bases: TGTGCCTGGAACGGACAGGGGAGGTTATCTGGGGCCAACGTCCTGACTTTC.

The V call is TRBV10-3, the J call TRBJ1-2; 10 bases agree with TRBD1. CDR3 length: 14 amino acids. V lost 4 bases to trimming and J lost 8 bases; unmatched junction nucleotides: 7. Germline-derived CDR1 and CDR2 are ENHRY and SYGVKD. In DNA, the CDR3 is TGTGCCATCAGTGGACAGGGGGCCGAGAACGGCTACACCTTC. Translation: CAISGQGAENGYTF.

The count of this clone is one. The chain links TRBV18 to TRBJ2-7; 8 bases are a match to TRBD2. This CDR3 contains 16 residues. From germline, CDR1 is KGHSH and CDR2 LQKENI. J lost 0 bases, V lost 3 bases, and 7 bases had no gene match. The CDR3 DNA sequence: TGTGCCAGCTCACCTCCCGGGACTAGATCCTCCTACGAGCAGTACTTC. Amino acids: CASSPPGTRSSYEQYF.

The rearrangement links TRBV30 to TRBJ1-6; D gene unclear. Germline CDR1 and CDR2: GTSNPN and SVGIG (reference sequence). V was clipped by 3 bases and J by 5 bases, with 8 bases between them. The CDR3 runs 13 residues. The CDR3 here is CAWRNQNNSPLHF. The CDR3 bases are TGTGCCTGGAGAAACCAGAATAATTCACCCCTCCACTTT.